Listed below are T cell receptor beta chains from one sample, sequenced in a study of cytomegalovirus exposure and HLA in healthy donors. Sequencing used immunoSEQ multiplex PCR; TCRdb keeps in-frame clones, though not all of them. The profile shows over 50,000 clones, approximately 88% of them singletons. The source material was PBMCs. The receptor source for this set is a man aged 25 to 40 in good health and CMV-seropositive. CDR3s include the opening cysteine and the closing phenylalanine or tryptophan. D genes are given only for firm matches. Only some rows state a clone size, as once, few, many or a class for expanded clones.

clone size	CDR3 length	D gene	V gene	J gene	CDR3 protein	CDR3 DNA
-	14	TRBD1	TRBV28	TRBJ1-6	CASSLTGTNSPLHF	TGTGCCAGCAGTTTGACAGGGACTAATTCACCCCTCCACTTT
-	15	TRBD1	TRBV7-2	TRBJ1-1	CASSISQGGETEAFF	TGTGCCAGCAGCATTTCACAAGGGGGCGAGACTGAAGCTTTCTTT
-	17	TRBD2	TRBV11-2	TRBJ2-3	CASSLRAGEGIPDTQYF	TGTGCCAGCAGCTTAAGAGCGGGAGAAGGGATTCCAGATACGCAGTATTTT
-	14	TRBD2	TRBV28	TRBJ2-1	CASRTSGVYNEQFF	TGTGCCTCCCGGACTAGCGGAGTCTACAATGAGCAGTTCTTC
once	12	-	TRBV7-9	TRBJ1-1	CSSSFGGTEAFF	TGTTCCAGCAGCTTCGGCGGAACTGAAGCTTTCTTT
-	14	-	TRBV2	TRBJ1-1	CASSGGGWDTEAFF	TGTGCCAGCAGTGGCGGGGGCTGGGACACTGAAGCTTTCTTT
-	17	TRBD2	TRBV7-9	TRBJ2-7	CSSSFGLAGEWSYEQYF	TGTTCCAGCAGCTTTGGACTAGCGGGAGAGTGGTCCTACGAGCAGTACTTC
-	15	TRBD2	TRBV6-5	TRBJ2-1	CASTRRAGGIHEQFF	TGTGCCAGCACCCGGAGGGCGGGAGGGATTCATGAGCAGTTCTTC
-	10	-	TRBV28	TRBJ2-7	CASSRYEQYF	TGTGCCAGCAGTCGCTACGAGCAGTACTTC
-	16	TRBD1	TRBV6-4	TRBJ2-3	CASSDSPGQGSDTQYF	TGTGCCAGCAGTGACTCACCGGGACAGGGTTCAGATACGCAGTATTTT
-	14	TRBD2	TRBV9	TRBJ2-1	CASSGGTSNNEQFF	TGTGCCAGCAGCGGGGGGACTAGCAACAATGAGCAGTTCTTC
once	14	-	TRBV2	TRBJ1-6	CASSERGLNSPLHF	TGTGCCAGCAGTGAACGGGGTCTGAATTCACCCCTCCACTTT
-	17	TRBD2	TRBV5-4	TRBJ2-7	CASSPKAGTSDTYEQYF	TGTGCCAGCAGCCCAAAGGCAGGGACTAGCGACACCTACGAGCAGTACTTC
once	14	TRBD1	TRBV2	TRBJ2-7	CASSPGQSSYEQYF	TGTGCCAGCAGCCCGGGACAGTCCTCCTACGAGCAGTACTTC
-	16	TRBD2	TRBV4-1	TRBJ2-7	CASSHPSSGRVYEQYF	TGCGCCAGCAGCCACCCTTCTAGCGGGAGGGTGTACGAGCAGTACTTC
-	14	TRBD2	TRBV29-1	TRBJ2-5	CSVGGGLAGETQYF	TGCAGCGTCGGGGGGGGACTAGCGGGAGAGACCCAGTACTTC
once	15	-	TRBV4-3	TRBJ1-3	CASSQDWLTGNTIYF	TGCGCCAGCAGCCAAGATTGGCTGACTGGAAACACCATATATTTT
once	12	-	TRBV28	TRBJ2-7	CASNDSAYEQYF	TGTGCCAGCAACGACAGCGCCTACGAGCAGTACTTC
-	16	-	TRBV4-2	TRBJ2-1	CASSQASQEPYNEQFF	TGTGCCAGCAGCCAAGCGTCCCAGGAACCCTACAATGAGCAGTTCTTC
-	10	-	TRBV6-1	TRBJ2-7	CATMEAEQYF	TGTGCCACCATGGAGGCCGAGCAGTACTTC
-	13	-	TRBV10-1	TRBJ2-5	CASSETGQETQYF	TGCGCCAGCAGTGAAACAGGACAAGAGACCCAGTACTTC
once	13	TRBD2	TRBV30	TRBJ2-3	CAWSGLAGDTQYF	TGTGCCTGGAGTGGCCTAGCGGGAGATACGCAGTATTTT
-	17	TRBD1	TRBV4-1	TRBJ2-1	CASSLSPVPRGSDEQFF	TGCGCCAGCAGCCTATCCCCGGTCCCCAGGGGGTCGGATGAGCAGTTCTTC
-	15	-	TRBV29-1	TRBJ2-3	CSVEEIAASPDTQYF	TGCAGCGTTGAGGAAATAGCGGCGTCTCCAGATACGCAGTATTTT
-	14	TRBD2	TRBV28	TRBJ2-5	CASRGLGGSETQYF	TGTGCCAGCAGGGGGCTGGGGGGGTCAGAGACCCAGTACTTC
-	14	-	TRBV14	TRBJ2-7	CASSQRGGDYEQYF	TGTGCCAGCAGCCAAAGGGGCGGGGACTACGAGCAGTACTTC
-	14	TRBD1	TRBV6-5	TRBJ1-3	CATATGGSGNTIYF	TGTGCCACCGCGACAGGGGGCTCTGGAAACACCATATATTTT
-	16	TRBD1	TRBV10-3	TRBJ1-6	CAISEGGRGRDSPLHF	TGTGCCATCAGTGAGGGGGGCAGGGGGCGCGATTCACCCCTCCACTTT
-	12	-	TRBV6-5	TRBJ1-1	CASTQGWGEAFF	TGTGCCAGCACCCAGGGATGGGGCGAAGCTTTCTTT
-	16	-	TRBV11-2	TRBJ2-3	CASSLLELSVTDTQYF	TGTGCCAGCAGCTTATTAGAGCTCTCCGTGACAGATACGCAGTATTTT
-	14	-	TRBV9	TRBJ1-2	CASSPYGTNYGYTF	TGTGCCAGCAGCCCCTATGGTACCAACTATGGCTACACCTTC
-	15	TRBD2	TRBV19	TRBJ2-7	CASSFSSGSRDEQYF	TGTGCCAGTAGTTTTTCTAGCGGGAGCAGGGACGAGCAGTACTTC
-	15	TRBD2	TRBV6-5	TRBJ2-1	CASSYAASGSGEQFF	TGTGCCAGCAGTTACGCGGCTAGCGGGAGCGGTGAGCAGTTCTTC
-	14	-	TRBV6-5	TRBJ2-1	CASNIGGTGNEQFF	TGTGCCAGCAATATTGGCGGGACGGGCAATGAGCAGTTCTTC
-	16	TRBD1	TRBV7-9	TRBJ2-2	CASSLRQGIKAGELFF	TGTGCCAGCAGCTTGAGACAGGGGATAAAGGCCGGGGAGCTGTTTTTT
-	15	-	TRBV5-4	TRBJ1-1	CASSLEIDRNTEAFF	TGTGCCAGCAGCTTGGAGATCGACAGAAACACTGAAGCTTTCTTT
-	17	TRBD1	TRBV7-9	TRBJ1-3	CASSPRDRGFSGNTIYF	TGTGCCAGCAGCCCGCGGGACAGGGGCTTCTCTGGAAACACCATATATTTT
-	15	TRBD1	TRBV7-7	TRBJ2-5	CASSLGRGREETQYF	TGTGCTAGCAGCTTAGGCAGGGGGCGCGAAGAGACCCAGTACTTC
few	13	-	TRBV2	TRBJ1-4	CASSAAGYEKLFF	TGTGCCAGCAGTGCGGCAGGGTACGAAAAACTGTTTTTT
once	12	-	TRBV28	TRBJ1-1	CASRSLGAEAFF	TGTGCCAGCAGATCCCTGGGAGCTGAAGCTTTCTTT
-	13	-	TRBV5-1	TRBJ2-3	CASSLIPADTQYF	TGCGCCAGCAGCTTGATTCCGGCAGATACGCAGTATTTT
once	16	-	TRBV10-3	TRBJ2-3	CAISDATDIPTDTQYF	TGTGCCATCAGTGATGCAACGGACATTCCCACAGATACGCAGTATTTT
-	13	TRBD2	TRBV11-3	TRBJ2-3	CASSDLSSGWQYF	TGTGCCAGCAGCGACCTTTCTAGCGGGTGGCAGTATTTT
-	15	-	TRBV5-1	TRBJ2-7	CASSLTARNGGEQYF	TGCGCCAGCAGCTTGACGGCACGCAATGGGGGGGAGCAGTACTTC
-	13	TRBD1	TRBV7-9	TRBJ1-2	CASSYGTVYGYTF	TGTGCCAGCAGCTACGGGACAGTCTATGGCTACACCTTC
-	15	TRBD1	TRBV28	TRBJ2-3	CASSWGQGFRDTQYF	TGTGCCAGCAGTTGGGGACAGGGGTTTCGAGATACGCAGTATTTT
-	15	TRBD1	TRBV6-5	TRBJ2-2	CASRSDRGNTGELFF	TGTGCCAGCAGATCCGACAGGGGAAACACCGGGGAGCTGTTTTTT
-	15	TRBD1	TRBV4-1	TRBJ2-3	CASGHPGQGRDTQYF	TGCGCCAGCGGCCACCCGGGACAGGGGCGTGATACGCAGTATTTT
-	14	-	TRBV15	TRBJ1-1	CATSSGTWNTEAFF	TGTGCCACCAGCAGCGGGACTTGGAACACTGAAGCTTTCTTT
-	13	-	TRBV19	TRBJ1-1	CASSTWGVTEAFF	TGTGCCAGTAGTACTTGGGGGGTCACTGAAGCTTTCTTT
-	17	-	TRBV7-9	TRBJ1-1	CASSRRTETIENTEAFF	TGTGCCAGCAGCCGACGGACAGAAACGATAGAAAACACTGAAGCTTTCTTT
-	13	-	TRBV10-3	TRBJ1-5	CAAADSWDQPQHF	TGTGCCGCCGCGGACAGTTGGGATCAGCCCCAGCATTTT
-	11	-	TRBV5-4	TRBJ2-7	CASSLEHEQYF	TGTGCCAGCAGCTTGGAGCACGAGCAGTACTTC
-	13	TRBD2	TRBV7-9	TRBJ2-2	CSSRGGETGELFF	TGTTCCAGCCGGGGGGGAGAGACCGGGGAGCTGTTTTTT
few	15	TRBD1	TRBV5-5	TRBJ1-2	CASSKDRGHSYGYTF	TGTGCCAGCAGCAAGGACAGGGGGCATAGCTATGGCTACACCTTC